This T cell receptor beta chain was recorded in a study of Tregs in tolerant kidney transplant recipients. Clones were sequenced by immunoSEQ multiplex PCR, and TCRdb holds only the in-frame ones, with some missing. The data hold about 240,000 clones, with 80% to 85% observed a single time. This CDR3 region has 14 residues. CDR1 SGHTA and CDR2 FQGNSA come from the germline V gene. The J segment lost 5 bases and the V segment lost 5 bases, leaving 2 bases of the junction unmatched. This TCR came from a human donor in good health. Sequencing was carried out using CD4+ T cells from blood. The chain combines TRBV7-2 with TRBJ1-4; 10 bases line up with TRBD1. For the CDR3, the DNA is TGTGCCAGCAGCGGACAGGGGGGAAATGAAAAACTGTTTTTT. It yields the protein CASSGQGGNEKLFF.